The T cell receptor (beta chain) under discussion was sequenced for a study of blood T cells in healthy people across ages. From germline, CDR1 is MNHEY and CDR2 SMNVEV (reference sequence). The length of the CDR3 is 14 residues. The V end was cut by 3 bases, the J end by 5 bases, with 11 bases between. This clonotype was picked up a small number of times. For the second PCR, which ran for about 6 to 11 cycles, a sample-barcoded 5' primer and a J-beta primer mix were used. MiXCR, applied by TCRdb to the 5' RACE reads, yields one record per CDR3 protein. Of roughly 1,300,000 distinct CDR3 sequences in the sample, approximately 59% were seen once.

This receptor was obtained from a man in his late teens or twenties in good health. Source material: blood. This chain joins TRBV27 and TRBJ2-1, with a weak D call TRBD1 (6 bases). For the CDR3, the DNA is TGTGCCAGCAGTTTCGAGGACAGCAACAATGAGCAGTTCTTC. Translated, it gives CASSFEDSNNEQFF.